These 11 T cell receptor beta chains originate from one sample sequenced in a study of human T cells and chemical hapten exposure. TCRdb called the RACE reads again in MiXCR, with one record for every CDR3 protein. The profile shows tens of thousands of distinct CDR3 sequences, about a tenth of them singletons. As for time point: patch test 3, about 24 weeks after DPC sensitization. As to treatment: therapeutic diphenylcyclopropenone sensitization with weekly scalp DPC. Sequences were derived from whole blood, sampled in connection with sensitization to the hapten diphenylcyclopropenone (DPC). The receptors were sampled from a woman between 50 and 59 years old with alopecia areata. Some clones in this sample may be carry-over from other donors' samples.

This clonotype appeared many times. CDR3 coding DNA: TGCAGTGCCGGAGAGGTGAATTCCAATCAGCCCCAGCATTTT. Residues: CSAGEVNSNQPQHF. The chain has TRBV20-1 and TRBJ1-5; no definite D call. CDR1 is DFQATT and CDR2 is SNEGSKA in the germline V gene (reference sequence). V lost 6 bases, J lost 3 bases, and 15 bases lay in between. This CDR3 spans 14 amino acids.

This clonotype was observed at least ten times. J is TRBJ2-1 and V is TRBV12-3 or TRBV12-4; 9 bases are a match to TRBD2. CDR3 size: 15 residues. With V trimmed by 1 base and J by 7 bases, 5 bases remained unmatched. Here the CDR3 DNA reads TGTGCCAGCAGTTTAGGTCTAACTAGCGGGAATGAGCAGTTCTTC. Translating it yields CASSLGLTSGNEQFF.

This clonotype was seen at least ten times. The V call is TRBV12-3 or TRBV12-4, the J call TRBJ1-5, with D perhaps TRBD1 (5 bases). The CDR3 consists of 14 residues. This CDR3 is CATRRGSSNQPQHF. The DNA for the CDR3 is TGTGCTACCAGGCGGGGCAGCAGCAATCAGCCCCAGCATTTT.

This clonotype was seen a handful of times. This chain uses TRBV14 with TRBJ2-3; D ambiguous. The CDR3 is 13 amino acids. Trimming pared 1 base from V and 5 bases from J, leaving 7 bases between. CDR1 and CDR2 from the germline V gene are SGHDN and FVKESK. The CDR3 protein is CASSQGAVDTQYF. For the CDR3, the DNA is TGTGCCAGCAGCCAAGGGGCTGTAGATACGCAGTATTTT.

The chain carries TRBV3-1 and TRBJ2-2; the match to TRBD2 covers 11 bases. Trimming cost V 6 bases and J 5 bases; bases outside gene matches: 2. This CDR3 is built from 14 residues. CDR1 and CDR2 (germline): LGHDT, YNNKEL (reference sequence). DNA of the CDR3: TGTGCCAGCAGGCGGACTAGCGGGACCGGGGAGCTGTTTTTT. Amino acids: CASRRTSGTGELFF.

This clonotype was counted ten times or more. The J gene is TRBJ2-6, the V gene TRBV20-1, with D perhaps matching TRBD1 (5 bases). Trimming took off 0 bases at V and 2 bases at J, with 11 bases between the two ends. The germline gives CDR1 DFQATT, CDR2 SNEGSKA (reference sequence). There are 16 residues in the CDR3. CDR3 in amino acids: CSARDGKGTGANVLTF. DNA for the CDR3: TGCAGTGCTAGAGATGGGAAGGGGACTGGGGCCAACGTCCTGACTTTC.

The sample holds a few counts of this clonotype. This chain connects TRBV9 to TRBJ2-2; TRBD1 is a possible D gene (5 bases). CDR1 and CDR2 from the germline V gene are SGDLS and YYNGEE. The CDR3 runs 14 residues. Trimming removed 2 bases from V and 1 base from J, with 6 bases in between. The CDR3 is CASSVGQNTGELFF. The CDR3 coding sequence is TGTGCCAGCAGCGTTGGACAGAACACCGGGGAGCTGTTTTTT.

This clonotype was detected only a few times. The chain employs TRBV18 and TRBJ1-4; D not resolved. This CDR3 is 14 amino acids long. Germline loops: CDR1 KGHSH, CDR2 LQKENI. Trimming took 3 bases from V and 3 from J, leaving 8 bases between them. The CDR3 reads CASSPSGPNEKLFF. In DNA, the CDR3 is TGTGCCAGCTCACCGTCGGGCCCTAATGAAAAACTGTTTTTT. Drawing the rest from reference TRBV18 and TRBJ1-4, the complete variable domain is NAGVMQNPRHLVRRRGQEARLRCSPMKGHSHVYWYRQLPEEGLKFMVYLQKENIIDESGMPKERFSAEFPKEGPSILRIQQVVRGDSAAYFCASSPSGPNEKLFFGSGTQLSVL.

V gene TRBV7-2 combines with J gene TRBJ2-4; D may be TRBD1 (5 bases). This CDR3 spans 17 amino acids. V lost 3 bases to trimming and J lost 0 bases, with 15 bases between them. The germline CDR1 and CDR2 sequences are SGHTA and FQGNSA. The CDR3 loop reads CASSLPQGKIAKNIQYF. The CDR3 DNA reads as TGTGCCAGCAGCTTGCCTCAGGGAAAAATAGCCAAAAACATTCAGTACTTC.

This clonotype was recorded at least ten times. This rearrangement joins TRBV6-6 to TRBJ2-7; the match to TRBD1 covers 10 bases. The CDR3 length is 15 residues. V was clipped by 0 bases and J by 5 bases; unmatched bases: 4. Per germline, CDR1 MNHNY and CDR2 SVGAGI (reference sequence). CDR3 sequence (DNA): TGTGCCAGCAGTTACTCGGAGACAGGGGGCAACGAGCAGTACTTC. Translated: CASSYSETGGNEQYF.

This clonotype appeared many times. The chain joins TRBV7-8 to TRBJ1-5; D may be TRBD1 (5 bases). The CDR3 extends over 17 amino acids. Trimming cost V 1 base and J 0 bases, with 13 bases left between them. CDR1 SGHVS and CDR2 FQNEAQ come from the germline V gene. CDR3 in amino acids: CASSLEVRTYSNQPQHF. The CDR3 DNA follows: TGTGCCAGCAGCTTAGAGGTTCGGACATATAGCAATCAGCCCCAGCATTTT. Full variable domain (missing parts from reference TRBV7-8 and TRBJ1-5): GAGVSQSPRYKVAKRGQDVALRCDPISGHVSLFWYQQALGQGPEFLTYFQNEAQLDKSGLPSDRFFAERPEGSVSTLKIQRTQQEDSAVYLCASSLEVRTYSNQPQHFGDGTRLSIL.